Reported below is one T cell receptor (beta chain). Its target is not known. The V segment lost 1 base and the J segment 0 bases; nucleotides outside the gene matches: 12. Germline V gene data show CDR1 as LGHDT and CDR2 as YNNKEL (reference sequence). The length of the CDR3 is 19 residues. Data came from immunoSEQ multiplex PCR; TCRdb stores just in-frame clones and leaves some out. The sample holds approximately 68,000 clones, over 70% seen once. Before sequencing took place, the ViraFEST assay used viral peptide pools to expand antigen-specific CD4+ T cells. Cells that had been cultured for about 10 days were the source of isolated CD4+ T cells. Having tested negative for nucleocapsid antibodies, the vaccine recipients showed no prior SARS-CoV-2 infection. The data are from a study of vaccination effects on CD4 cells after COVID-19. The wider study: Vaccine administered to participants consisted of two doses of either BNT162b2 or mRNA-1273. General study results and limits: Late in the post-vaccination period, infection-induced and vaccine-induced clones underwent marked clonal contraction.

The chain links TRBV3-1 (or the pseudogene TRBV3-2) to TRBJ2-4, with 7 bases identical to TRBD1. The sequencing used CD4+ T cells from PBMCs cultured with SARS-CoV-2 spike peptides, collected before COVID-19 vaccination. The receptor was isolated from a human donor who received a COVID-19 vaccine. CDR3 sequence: CASSQAASTGSKAKNIQYF. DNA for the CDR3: TGTGCCAGCAGCCAAGCTGCCTCGACAGGGTCTAAAGCCAAAAACATTCAGTACTTC.